This TCR beta chain was recovered during a study of CD8+ T cells in alopecia areata. Study-wide results and caveats: Scalp data also include sequences from resident alphabeta T cells of normal skin.

Regarding treatment: oral pan-JAK inhibitor, 5-10 mg twice daily. Separation by sorting yielded CD4+ and CD8+ T cells from PBMCs. The authors extracted RNA and reverse transcribed it into cDNA as the sequencing template. TCRdb keeps only in-frame clones here, not all; method: immunoSEQ multiplex PCR. The sample has some 100,000 clones, 58% seen once. Note on this clone: The antigen is unknown.

Trimming stripped 5 bases from V and 0 bases from J, with 13 bases between. Germline-derived CDR1 and CDR2 are SEHNR and FQNEAQ (reference sequence). This CDR3 is 15 amino acids long. The TCR sequence derives from a human donor with alopecia areata. The chain links TRBV7-9 to TRBJ1-1; D possibly corresponds to TRBD1 (6 bases). Material: CD8+ T cells sorted from blood, obtained at week 4, from a patient treated with tofacitinib. The CDR3 sequence is CASSHGQRMNTEAFF. CDR3 bases: TGTGCCAGCAGCCACGGACAGAGGATGAACACTGAAGCTTTCTTT.